The 3 T cell receptor beta chains below were found in one sample sequenced in a study of T cells after yellow fever vaccination. TCRdb processed the 5' RACE reads anew with MiXCR; each CDR3 protein has one entry. This sample has roughly 400,000 distinct CDR3 sequences, with 18% found just once. The source material was PBMCs, sampled before the yellow fever booster vaccination. The receptors here all came from a man between 18 and 35 years old who received the YFV17D yellow fever vaccine.

This clonotype has a handful of counts. The chain recombines TRBV5-1 with TRBJ1-4; D remains unclear. V was shortened by 7 bases and J by 2 bases, with 21 bases between the two germline ends. The CDR3 runs to 17 residues. Germline CDR1 and CDR2: SGHRS and YFSETQ. The chain's CDR3 is CASGLRGLWGTNEKLFF. CDR3 coding DNA: TGCGCCAGCGGATTGCGCGGACTATGGGGTACTAATGAAAAACTGTTTTTT.

This clonotype was observed a handful of times. The chain recombines TRBV30 with TRBJ2-7, with a possible D match to TRBD1 (6 bases). The germline CDR1 and CDR2 sequences are GTSNPN and SVGIG (reference sequence). Trimming removed 2 bases at V and 4 bases at J, with 6 bases between. The CDR3 consists of 11 residues. In DNA, the CDR3 is TGTGCCTGGAGTAGGGGGTACGAGCAGTACTTC. Translated: CAWSRGYEQYF.

In its sample, this clonotype was seen a few times. The genes are TRBV29-1 and TRBJ1-1; D is ambiguous. The CDR3 covers 13 residues. V was pared by 6 bases and J by 7 bases, with 18 bases between. Germline V lookup: CDR1 SQVTM, CDR2 ANQGSEA. The CDR3 sequence: CSVSGVGAGEAFF. The CDR3 DNA reads TGCAGCGTGTCGGGTGTGGGTGCGGGTGAAGCTTTCTTT.